A selection of T cell receptor beta chains follows, all from one sample in a study of cytomegalovirus exposure and HLA in healthy donors. Generated by immunoSEQ multiplex PCR, the TCRdb table keeps only in-frame clones and is missing some. The sample lists about 120,000 clones, roughly three fifths seen once, with more than 8% in the top ten. The sequenced sample consisted of PBMCs. The source is a man between 40 and 49 years old in good health and CMV-seropositive. Each CDR3 is given with its conserved first and last residue. Each record gives: V gene, D gene, clone size, J gene, CDR3 protein, CDR3 DNA. D genes are given only for firm matches. The listing skips clone size in some rows; elsewhere it reads once, few, many or a size class.

v_gene: TRBV7-2
d_gene: TRBD2
abundance: NA
j_gene: TRBJ2-3
CDR3aa: CASSPRLAGVKDTQYF
CDR3nt: TGTGCCAGCAGCCCCAGACTAGCGGGAGTGAAAGATACGCAGTATTTT

v_gene: TRBV10-3
d_gene: NA
abundance: NA
j_gene: TRBJ1-2
CDR3aa: CAITPTEFYGYTF
CDR3nt: TGTGCCATCACCCCGACAGAATTCTATGGCTACACCTTC

v_gene: TRBV13
d_gene: NA
abundance: few
j_gene: TRBJ2-7
CDR3aa: CASSTRDSSVYEQYF
CDR3nt: TGTGCCAGCAGCACCCGGGACTCGTCAGTCTACGAGCAGTACTTC

v_gene: TRBV5-6
d_gene: NA
abundance: NA
j_gene: TRBJ2-1
CDR3aa: CASSLGGSYNEQFF
CDR3nt: TGTGCCAGCAGCTTGGGAGGCTCCTACAATGAGCAGTTCTTC

v_gene: TRBV30
d_gene: NA
abundance: NA
j_gene: TRBJ1-1
CDR3aa: CAWTLSPAAFF
CDR3nt: TGTGCCTGGACCCTCTCCCCAGCGGCTTTCTTT

v_gene: TRBV6-6
d_gene: NA
abundance: NA
j_gene: TRBJ2-5
CDR3aa: CASSYSTGEQYF
CDR3nt: TGTGCCAGCAGTTACTCGACGGGGGAGCAGTACTTC

v_gene: TRBV25-1
d_gene: TRBD1
abundance: NA
j_gene: TRBJ2-2
CDR3aa: CASSGVWGGQGNTGELFF
CDR3nt: TGTGCCAGCAGTGGGGTTTGGGGAGGACAGGGAAACACCGGGGAGCTGTTTTTT

v_gene: TRBV5-8
d_gene: NA
abundance: NA
j_gene: TRBJ1-2
CDR3aa: CASSLAGHGYGYTF
CDR3nt: TGTGCCAGCAGCTTGGCCGGACACGGCTATGGCTACACCTTC

v_gene: TRBV9
d_gene: NA
abundance: NA
j_gene: TRBJ2-5
CDR3aa: CASSAQETQYF
CDR3nt: TGTGCCAGCAGCGCGCAAGAGACCCAGTACTTC

v_gene: TRBV2
d_gene: NA
abundance: NA
j_gene: TRBJ2-7
CDR3aa: CASSDGWSSYEQYF
CDR3nt: TGTGCCAGCAGTGACGGGTGGAGCTCCTACGAGCAGTACTTC

v_gene: TRBV30
d_gene: NA
abundance: NA
j_gene: TRBJ2-1
CDR3aa: CASEAEERNEQFF
CDR3nt: TGTGCGTCGGAGGCCGAGGAAAGAAATGAGCAGTTCTTC

v_gene: TRBV5-6
d_gene: TRBD1
abundance: NA
j_gene: TRBJ1-2
CDR3aa: CASSFADRGSGYTF
CDR3nt: TGTGCCAGCAGCTTTGCCGACAGGGGCTCTGGCTACACCTTC

v_gene: TRBV10-1
d_gene: NA
abundance: NA
j_gene: TRBJ2-7
CDR3aa: CASSEGRGTRPYEQYF
CDR3nt: TGCGCCAGCAGTGAGGGGAGGGGGACAAGACCCTACGAGCAGTACTTC

v_gene: TRBV29-1
d_gene: TRBD1
abundance: NA
j_gene: TRBJ2-5
CDR3aa: CSVDSGGQETQYF
CDR3nt: TGCAGCGTTGACTCAGGGGGACAAGAGACCCAGTACTTC

v_gene: TRBV9
d_gene: TRBD2
abundance: NA
j_gene: TRBJ2-5
CDR3aa: CASSVLSGGETQYF
CDR3nt: TGTGCCAGCAGCGTCCTTAGCGGGGGGGAGACCCAGTACTTC

v_gene: TRBV6-5
d_gene: NA
abundance: few
j_gene: TRBJ2-3
CDR3aa: CASSYSIGRGTDTQYF
CDR3nt: TGTGCCAGCAGTTACTCGATTGGGAGGGGGACAGATACGCAGTATTTT

v_gene: TRBV9
d_gene: TRBD1
abundance: NA
j_gene: TRBJ2-5
CDR3aa: CASTPGQGNTGETQYF
CDR3nt: TGTGCCAGCACCCCCGGACAGGGAAATACTGGGGAGACCCAGTACTTC

v_gene: TRBV29-1
d_gene: NA
abundance: NA
j_gene: TRBJ1-2
CDR3aa: CSATQYYGYTF
CDR3nt: TGCAGCGCCACACAGTACTATGGCTACACCTTC

v_gene: TRBV18
d_gene: TRBD2
abundance: NA
j_gene: TRBJ2-1
CDR3aa: CASSLNDLAGAYNEQFF
CDR3nt: TGTGCCAGCTCACTTAACGATCTAGCGGGAGCCTACAATGAGCAGTTCTTC

v_gene: TRBV5-5
d_gene: TRBD2
abundance: NA
j_gene: TRBJ2-5
CDR3aa: CASSLGGLVETQYF
CDR3nt: TGTGCCAGCAGCTTGGGGGGACTAGTTGAGACCCAGTACTTC

v_gene: TRBV5-4
d_gene: TRBD1
abundance: NA
j_gene: TRBJ2-7
CDR3aa: CASSFRDRPTKQYF
CDR3nt: TGTGCCAGCAGCTTCCGGGACAGGCCTACGAAGCAGTACTTC

v_gene: TRBV2
d_gene: TRBD1
abundance: once
j_gene: TRBJ1-5
CDR3aa: CASTGRGDNQPQHF
CDR3nt: TGTGCCAGCACGGGCAGGGGGGATAATCAGCCCCAGCATTTT

v_gene: TRBV2
d_gene: TRBD1
abundance: NA
j_gene: TRBJ1-2
CDR3aa: CASRDRGYYGYTF
CDR3nt: TGTGCCAGTCGTGACAGGGGTTATTATGGCTACACCTTC

v_gene: TRBV5-4
d_gene: NA
abundance: NA
j_gene: TRBJ2-5
CDR3aa: CASSLTAGGSETQYF
CDR3nt: TGTGCCAGCAGCTTGACGGCCGGGGGTTCGGAGACCCAGTACTTC

v_gene: TRBV6-5
d_gene: TRBD2
abundance: NA
j_gene: TRBJ2-7
CDR3aa: CASSYSTSRNEQYF
CDR3nt: TGTGCCAGCAGTTACTCGACTAGCCGAAACGAGCAGTACTTC

v_gene: TRBV7-7
d_gene: TRBD2
abundance: NA
j_gene: TRBJ2-7
CDR3aa: CASSLGLAGVHEQYF
CDR3nt: TGTGCTAGCAGCTTAGGACTAGCGGGAGTCCACGAGCAGTACTTC

v_gene: TRBV7-5
d_gene: NA
abundance: NA
j_gene: TRBJ2-7
CDR3aa: CARSQKAGGPTYEQYF
CDR3nt: TGTGCCAGAAGTCAGAAAGCGGGGGGCCCGACCTACGAGCAGTACTTC

v_gene: TRBV11-2
d_gene: TRBD1
abundance: few
j_gene: TRBJ1-4
CDR3aa: CASSAGTGEREKLFF
CDR3nt: TGTGCCAGCAGCGCTGGGACAGGGGAGAGGGAAAAACTGTTTTTT

v_gene: TRBV9
d_gene: TRBD2
abundance: NA
j_gene: TRBJ2-2
CDR3aa: CASSPGTSGSGELFF
CDR3nt: TGTGCCAGCAGCCCCGGGACTAGCGGGAGCGGGGAGCTGTTTTTT

v_gene: TRBV4-1
d_gene: NA
abundance: NA
j_gene: TRBJ1-4
CDR3aa: CASSQERGTNEKLFF
CDR3nt: TGCGCCAGCAGCCAAGAGCGGGGAACTAATGAAAAACTGTTTTTT

v_gene: TRBV29-1
d_gene: TRBD1
abundance: few
j_gene: TRBJ2-7
CDR3aa: CSVRQGVHEQYF
CDR3nt: TGCAGCGTCCGGCAGGGGGTCCACGAGCAGTACTTC

v_gene: TRBV5-4
d_gene: TRBD2
abundance: once
j_gene: TRBJ2-5
CDR3aa: CASSRGLAGNQETQYF
CDR3nt: TGTGCCAGCAGTCGAGGACTAGCGGGGAACCAAGAGACCCAGTACTTC

v_gene: TRBV7-2
d_gene: TRBD2
abundance: NA
j_gene: TRBJ2-5
CDR3aa: CASSLVQLAEQETQYF
CDR3nt: TGTGCCAGCAGCTTAGTCCAGCTAGCGGAGCAAGAGACCCAGTACTTC

v_gene: TRBV5-1
d_gene: NA
abundance: few
j_gene: TRBJ1-1
CDR3aa: CASSLEGRTLKAFF
CDR3nt: TGCGCCAGCAGCTTGGAGGGCAGGACACTAAAAGCTTTCTTT

v_gene: TRBV5-5
d_gene: TRBD2
abundance: NA
j_gene: TRBJ2-1
CDR3aa: CASSLGPLAGGYNEQFF
CDR3nt: TGTGCCAGCAGCTTGGGACCCCTAGCGGGGGGATACAATGAGCAGTTCTTC

v_gene: TRBV27
d_gene: NA
abundance: once
j_gene: TRBJ2-5
CDR3aa: CARGEAGKQETQYF
CDR3nt: TGTGCCAGGGGGGAGGCAGGTAAGCAAGAGACCCAGTACTTC

v_gene: TRBV9
d_gene: TRBD1
abundance: NA
j_gene: TRBJ1-1
CDR3aa: CASSVGPGGTTEAFF
CDR3nt: TGTGCCAGCAGCGTAGGGCCAGGGGGGACCACTGAAGCTTTCTTT

v_gene: TRBV7-2
d_gene: NA
abundance: NA
j_gene: TRBJ1-5
CDR3aa: CASSLVGGAGNQPQHF
CDR3nt: TGTGCCAGCAGCTTAGTGGGGGGGGCGGGCAATCAGCCCCAGCATTTT

v_gene: TRBV4-2
d_gene: NA
abundance: NA
j_gene: TRBJ2-1
CDR3aa: CASSQDPPGTHEQFF
CDR3nt: TGTGCCAGCAGCCAAGATCCCCCGGGTACCCATGAGCAGTTCTTC

v_gene: TRBV5-4
d_gene: TRBD1
abundance: NA
j_gene: TRBJ2-7
CDR3aa: CASSFGTGDPYEQYF
CDR3nt: TGTGCCAGCAGCTTCGGAACAGGGGATCCCTACGAGCAGTACTTC

v_gene: TRBV11-2
d_gene: NA
abundance: NA
j_gene: TRBJ2-7
CDR3aa: CASSFLRYEQYF
CDR3nt: TGTGCCAGCAGCTTTCTCCGGTACGAGCAGTACTTC

v_gene: TRBV5-1
d_gene: TRBD2
abundance: NA
j_gene: TRBJ2-3
CDR3aa: CASSPGLAGDTQYF
CDR3nt: TGCGCCAGCAGCCCGGGGCTAGCGGGGGATACGCAGTATTTT

v_gene: TRBV27
d_gene: NA
abundance: NA
j_gene: TRBJ2-5
CDR3aa: CASSWGQGNQETQYF
CDR3nt: TGTGCCAGCAGTTGGGGGCAGGGAAACCAAGAGACCCAGTACTTC

v_gene: TRBV9
d_gene: TRBD2
abundance: NA
j_gene: TRBJ2-2
CDR3aa: CASSVGLAGVTGELFF
CDR3nt: TGTGCCAGCAGCGTAGGTCTAGCGGGGGTCACCGGGGAGCTGTTTTTT

v_gene: TRBV6-5
d_gene: TRBD2
abundance: NA
j_gene: TRBJ2-3
CDR3aa: CASSSWRGADTQYF
CDR3nt: TGTGCCAGCAGTTCTTGGCGGGGGGCGGATACGCAGTATTTT

v_gene: TRBV29-1
d_gene: TRBD1
abundance: NA
j_gene: TRBJ2-6
CDR3aa: CSVQGETSGANVLTF
CDR3nt: TGCAGCGTTCAGGGGGAGACCTCTGGGGCCAACGTCCTGACTTTC

v_gene: TRBV5-6
d_gene: NA
abundance: few
j_gene: TRBJ1-2
CDR3aa: CASSPVRLYGYTF
CDR3nt: TGTGCCAGCAGCCCTGTCAGGCTGTATGGCTACACCTTC

v_gene: TRBV18
d_gene: NA
abundance: NA
j_gene: TRBJ2-7
CDR3aa: CASSRDQIQGNYEQYF
CDR3nt: TGTGCCAGCTCACGCGACCAGATCCAGGGGAACTACGAGCAGTACTTC

v_gene: TRBV28
d_gene: NA
abundance: NA
j_gene: TRBJ1-1
CDR3aa: CASSGGYRTTEAFF
CDR3nt: TGTGCCAGCAGTGGGGGGTATCGAACGACTGAAGCTTTCTTT

v_gene: TRBV7-8
d_gene: TRBD2
abundance: NA
j_gene: TRBJ2-1
CDR3aa: CASSRGGGFYNEQFF
CDR3nt: TGTGCCAGCAGCCGCGGGGGGGGATTTTACAATGAGCAGTTCTTC

v_gene: TRBV7-9
d_gene: TRBD1
abundance: NA
j_gene: TRBJ2-5
CDR3aa: CASSLGQQETQYF
CDR3nt: TGTGCCAGCAGCTTGGGACAGCAAGAGACCCAGTACTTC

v_gene: TRBV7-9
d_gene: TRBD1
abundance: NA
j_gene: TRBJ1-2
CDR3aa: CASSLMGDRGYGYTF
CDR3nt: TGTGCCAGCAGCTTGATGGGGGACAGGGGCTATGGCTACACCTTC

v_gene: TRBV29-1
d_gene: TRBD1
abundance: few
j_gene: TRBJ2-7
CDR3aa: CSVEMGTGGYEQYF
CDR3nt: TGCAGCGTTGAAATGGGGACAGGGGGTTACGAGCAGTACTTC